Listed below are T cell receptor beta chains from one sample, sequenced in a study of cytomegalovirus exposure and HLA in healthy donors. Here immunoSEQ multiplex PCR was the method, and the copy in TCRdb shows in-frame clones only, minus some. Found here are about 190,000 clones, just under 75% of them singletons; the top ten hold more than 4%. What was sequenced was PBMCs. The receptor set was obtained from a man younger than 45 in good health and CMV-seropositive. Each CDR3 is given with its conserved first and last residue.

>TRBV10-3
CAIATTGGGDEQFF
>TRBV7-2
CASSLAGVRENEQYF
>TRBV6-1
CASSGGQRGETQYF
>TRBV28
CAGGTASSYNEQFF
>TRBV7-3
CASSLVQNNEKLFF
>TRBV19
CASSSSSRGLTYEQYF
>TRBV27
CASSPRTGWSEKLFF
>TRBV30
CAWSELSGTSTDTQYF
>TRBV23-1
CASSTVRDRPYEQYF
>TRBV7-2
CASSLPRVMNTEAFF
>TRBV5-6
CASSYGTGVAKNIQYF
>TRBV28
CASSLGRIYSNQPQHF
>TRBV2
CASSDRTSGGRSSYEQYF
>TRBV18
CASSPKGTATYNEQFF
>TRBV10-2
CASGQGNTEAFF
>TRBV27
CASSLSGTQGGGAFF
>TRBV7-2
CASSLGQGGKAFF
>TRBV13
CASSGQGSGNTIYF
>TRBV7-9
CASSLLRRENPLSKNIQYF
>TRBV28
CASSPLFPNTEAFF
>TRBV30
CAWSPRTGVGYGYTF
>TRBV5-1
CASSRALAGGYEQFF